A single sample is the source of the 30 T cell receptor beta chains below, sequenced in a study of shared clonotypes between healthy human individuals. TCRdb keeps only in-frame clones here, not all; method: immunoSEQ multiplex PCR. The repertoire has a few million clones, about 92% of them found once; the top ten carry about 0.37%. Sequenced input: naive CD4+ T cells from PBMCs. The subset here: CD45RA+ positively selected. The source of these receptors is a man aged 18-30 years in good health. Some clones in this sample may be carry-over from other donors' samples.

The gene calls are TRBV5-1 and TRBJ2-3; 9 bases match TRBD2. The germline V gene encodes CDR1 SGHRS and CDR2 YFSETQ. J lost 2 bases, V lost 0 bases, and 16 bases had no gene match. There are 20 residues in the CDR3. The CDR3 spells CASSLASTSGTWGTTDTQYF. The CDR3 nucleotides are TGCGCCAGCAGCTTGGCATCGACTAGCGGTACCTGGGGCACCACAGATACGCAGTATTTT.

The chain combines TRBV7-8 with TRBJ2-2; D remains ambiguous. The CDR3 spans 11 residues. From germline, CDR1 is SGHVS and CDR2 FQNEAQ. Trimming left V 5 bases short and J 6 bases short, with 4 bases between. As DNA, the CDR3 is TGTGCCAGCAGCACACCCGGGGAGCTGTTTTTT. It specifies CASSTPGELFF.

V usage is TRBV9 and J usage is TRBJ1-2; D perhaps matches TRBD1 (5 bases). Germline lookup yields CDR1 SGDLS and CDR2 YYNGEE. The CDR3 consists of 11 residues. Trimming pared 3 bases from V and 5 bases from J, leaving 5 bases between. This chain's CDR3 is CASSAGYGYTF. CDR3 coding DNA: TGTGCCAGCAGCGCAGGGTATGGCTACACCTTC.

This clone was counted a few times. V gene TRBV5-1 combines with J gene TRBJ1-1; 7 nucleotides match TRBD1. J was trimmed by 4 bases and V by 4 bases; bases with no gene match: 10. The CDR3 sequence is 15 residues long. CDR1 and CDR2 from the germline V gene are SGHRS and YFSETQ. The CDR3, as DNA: TGCGCCAGCAGCGTGAGACAGGGTGCGGGCACTGAAGCTTTCTTT. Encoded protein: CASSVRQGAGTEAFF.

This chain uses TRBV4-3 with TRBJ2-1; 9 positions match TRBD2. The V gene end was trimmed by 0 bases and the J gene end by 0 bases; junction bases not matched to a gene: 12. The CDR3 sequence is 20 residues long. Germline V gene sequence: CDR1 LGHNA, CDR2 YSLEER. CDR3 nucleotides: TGCGCCAGCAGCCAAGACTCACTAGCGGGTTCCAGGGGCTCCTACAATGAGCAGTTCTTC. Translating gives CASSQDSLAGSRGSYNEQFF.

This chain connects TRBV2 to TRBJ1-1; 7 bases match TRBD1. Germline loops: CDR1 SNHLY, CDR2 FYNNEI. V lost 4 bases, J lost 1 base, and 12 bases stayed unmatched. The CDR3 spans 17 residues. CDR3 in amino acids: CASSVPLDREGNTEAFF. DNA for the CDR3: TGTGCCAGCAGTGTTCCCCTCGACAGGGAAGGGAACACTGAAGCTTTCTTT.

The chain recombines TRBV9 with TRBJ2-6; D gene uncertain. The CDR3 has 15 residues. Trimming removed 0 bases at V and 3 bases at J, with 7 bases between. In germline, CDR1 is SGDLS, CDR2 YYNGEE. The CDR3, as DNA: TGTGCCAGCAGCGTAGCCCGGTATGGGGCCAACGTCCTGACTTTC. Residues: CASSVARYGANVLTF.

CDR3 sequence: CASSLTRVTDTQYF. The CDR3 DNA sequence: TGTGCCAGCAGCTTAACCAGGGTCACAGATACGCAGTATTTT. The J gene is TRBJ2-3, the V gene TRBV7-9; D perhaps matches TRBD1 (5 bases). V shed 2 bases and J shed 2 bases, with 8 bases lying between them. The CDR3 consists of 14 residues. CDR1 is SEHNR, CDR2 FQNEAQ, per germline (reference sequence).

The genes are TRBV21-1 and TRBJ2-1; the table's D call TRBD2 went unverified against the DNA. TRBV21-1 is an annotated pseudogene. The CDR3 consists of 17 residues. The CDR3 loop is CASSNRRSGRARNEQFF. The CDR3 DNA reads TGTGCCAGCAGCAATAGAAGAAGCGGGAGGGCCCGTAATGAGCAGTTCTTC.

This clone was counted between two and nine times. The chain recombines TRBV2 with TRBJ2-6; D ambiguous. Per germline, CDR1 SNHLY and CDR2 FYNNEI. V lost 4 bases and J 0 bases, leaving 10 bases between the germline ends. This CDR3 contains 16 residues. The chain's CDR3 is CASSGGAHSGANVLTF. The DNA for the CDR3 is TGTGCCAGCAGTGGAGGCGCCCACTCTGGGGCCAACGTCCTGACTTTC.

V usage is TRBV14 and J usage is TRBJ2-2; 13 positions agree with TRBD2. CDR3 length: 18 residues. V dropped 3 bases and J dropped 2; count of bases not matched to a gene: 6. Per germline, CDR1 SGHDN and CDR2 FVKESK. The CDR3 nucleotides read TGTGCCAGCAGCCAGCTGGGACTAGCGGGACCAAACACCGGGGAGCTGTTTTTT. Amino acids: CASSQLGLAGPNTGELFF.

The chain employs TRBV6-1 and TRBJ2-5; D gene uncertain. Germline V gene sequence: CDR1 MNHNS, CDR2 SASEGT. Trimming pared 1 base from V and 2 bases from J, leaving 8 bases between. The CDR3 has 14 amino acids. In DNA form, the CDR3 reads TGTGCCAGCAGTGAAGGGTGGTTACAAGAGACCCAGTACTTC. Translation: CASSEGWLQETQYF.

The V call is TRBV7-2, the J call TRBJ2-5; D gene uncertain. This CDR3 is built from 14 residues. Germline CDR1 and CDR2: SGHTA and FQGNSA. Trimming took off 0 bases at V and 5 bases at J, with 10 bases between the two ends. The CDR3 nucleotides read TGTGCCAGCAGCTTAGCGCCCGCCCAGGAGACCCAGTACTTC. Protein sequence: CASSLAPAQETQYF.

CDR3 DNA: TGTGCCAGCCGGACAGGGCCACGTGAAAAACTGTTTTTT. Translating it yields CASRTGPREKLFF. V usage is TRBV28 and J usage is TRBJ1-4, with 8 bases fitting TRBD1. Germline lookup yields CDR1 MDHEN and CDR2 SYDVKM. Losses at the gene ends were 8 bases for V and 7 bases for J; bases not matched to a gene: 6. CDR3 length: 13 amino acids.

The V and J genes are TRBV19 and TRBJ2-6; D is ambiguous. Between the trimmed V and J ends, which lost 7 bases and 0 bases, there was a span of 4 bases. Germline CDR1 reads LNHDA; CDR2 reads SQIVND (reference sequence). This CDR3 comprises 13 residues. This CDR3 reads CASMISGANVLTF. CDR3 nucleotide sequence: TGTGCCAGTATGATCTCTGGGGCCAACGTCCTGACTTTC. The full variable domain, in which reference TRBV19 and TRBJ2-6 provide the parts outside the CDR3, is DGGITQSPKYLFRKEGQNVTLSCEQNLNHDAMYWYRQDPGQGLRLIYYSQIVNDFQKGDIAEGYSVSREKKESFPLTVTSAQKNPTAFYLCASMISGANVLTFGAGSRLTVL.

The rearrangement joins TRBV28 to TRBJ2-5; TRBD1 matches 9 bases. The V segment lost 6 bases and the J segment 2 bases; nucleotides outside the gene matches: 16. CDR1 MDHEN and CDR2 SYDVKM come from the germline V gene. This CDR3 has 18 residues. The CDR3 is CASSDSQGAVAWQETQYF. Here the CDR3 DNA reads TGTGCCAGCAGCGACTCACAGGGGGCGGTGGCCTGGCAAGAGACCCAGTACTTC.

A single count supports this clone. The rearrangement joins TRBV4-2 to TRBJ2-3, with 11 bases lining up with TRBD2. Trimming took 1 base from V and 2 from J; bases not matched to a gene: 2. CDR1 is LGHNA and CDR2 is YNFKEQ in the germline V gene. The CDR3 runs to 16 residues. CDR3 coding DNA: TGTGCCAGCAGCCAAGCGACTAGCGGGGTCACAGATACGCAGTATTTT. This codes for CASSQATSGVTDTQYF.

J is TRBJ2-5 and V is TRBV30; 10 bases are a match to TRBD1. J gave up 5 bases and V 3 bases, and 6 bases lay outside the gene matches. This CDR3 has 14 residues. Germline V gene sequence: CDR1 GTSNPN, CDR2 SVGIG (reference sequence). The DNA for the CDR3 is TGTGCCTGGAGGGACAGGGGGACGGTGGAGACCCAGTACTTC. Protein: CAWRDRGTVETQYF.

The CDR3 protein is CASSLQPGANVLTF. The CDR3 DNA follows: TGTGCCAGCAGCTTGCAGCCTGGGGCCAACGTCCTGACTTTC. The rearrangement links TRBV7-9 to TRBJ2-6; no firm D call. This CDR3 is built from 14 residues. With 3 bases removed from V and 2 bases from J, the gap between germline ends came to 5 bases. In germline, CDR1 is SEHNR, CDR2 FQNEAQ (reference sequence).

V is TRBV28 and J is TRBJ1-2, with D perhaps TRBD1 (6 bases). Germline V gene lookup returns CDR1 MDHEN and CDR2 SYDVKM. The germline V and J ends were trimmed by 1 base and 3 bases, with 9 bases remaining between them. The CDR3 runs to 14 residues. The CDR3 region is CASSLSGAHYGYTF. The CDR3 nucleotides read TGTGCCAGCAGTTTATCGGGGGCCCACTATGGCTACACCTTC.

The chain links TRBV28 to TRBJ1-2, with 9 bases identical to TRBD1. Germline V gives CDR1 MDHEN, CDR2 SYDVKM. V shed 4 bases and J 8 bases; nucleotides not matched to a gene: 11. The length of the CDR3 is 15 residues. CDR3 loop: CASSSQYRGRGGYTF. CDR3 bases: TGTGCCAGCAGTTCCCAATACAGGGGGCGCGGCGGCTACACCTTC.

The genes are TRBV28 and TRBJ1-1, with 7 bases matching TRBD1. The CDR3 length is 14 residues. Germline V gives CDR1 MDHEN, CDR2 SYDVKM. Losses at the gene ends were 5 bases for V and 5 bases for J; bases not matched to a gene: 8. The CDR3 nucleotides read TGTGCCAGCAGTGCACCAGGGGGGCGTACTGAAGCTTTCTTT. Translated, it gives CASSAPGGRTEAFF.

The CDR3 region is CASKGVGDLGRGYTF. The CDR3 region has the DNA TGTGCCAGCAAGGGGGTTGGGGATTTGGGACGTGGCTACACCTTC. The V gene is TRBV28, the J gene TRBJ1-2; D might be TRBD1 (6 bases). CDR3 size: 15 residues. With 7 bases removed from V and 7 bases from J, the gap between germline ends came to 22 bases. CDR1 and CDR2 (germline): MDHEN, SYDVKM.

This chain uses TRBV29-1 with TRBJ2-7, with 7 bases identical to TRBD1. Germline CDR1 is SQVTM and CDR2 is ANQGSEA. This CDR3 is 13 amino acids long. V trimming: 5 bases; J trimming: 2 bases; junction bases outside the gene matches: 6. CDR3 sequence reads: CSVSRDSPYEQYF. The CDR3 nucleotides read TGCAGCGTTTCCCGGGACAGCCCCTACGAGCAGTACTTC.

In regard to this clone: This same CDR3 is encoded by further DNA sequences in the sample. CDR3 coding DNA: TGTGCCAGCAGCAGCGGACTAGCGGGAGCCGAGCAGTACTTC. Translated, it gives CASSSGLAGAEQYF. V usage is TRBV7-3 and J usage is TRBJ2-7; TRBD2 aligns across 13 bases. Germline V lookup: CDR1 SGHTA, CDR2 FQGTGA. V lost 5 bases to trimming and J lost 6 bases; unmatched junction nucleotides: 4. The CDR3 runs to 14 residues.

CDR3 in DNA: TGTGCCAGCAGCTTAGAAACTCTACATCCTGAAGCTTTCTTT. Protein product: CASSLETLHPEAFF. V gene TRBV11-3 combines with J gene TRBJ1-1; no clear D gene. Germline CDR1 reads SGHNT; CDR2 reads YENEEA. The CDR3 is 14 amino acids. The V end lost 0 bases, the J end lost 6 bases, and 11 bases lay between the germline ends.

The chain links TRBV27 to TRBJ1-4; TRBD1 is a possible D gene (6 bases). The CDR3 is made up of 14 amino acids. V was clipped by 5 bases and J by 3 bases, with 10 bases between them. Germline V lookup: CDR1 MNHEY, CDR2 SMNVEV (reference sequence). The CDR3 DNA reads TGTGCCAGCAGTAAACAGGGTGCTAATGAAAAACTGTTTTTT. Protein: CASSKQGANEKLFF. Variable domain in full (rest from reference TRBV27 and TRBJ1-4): EAQVTQNPRYLITVTGKKLTVTCSQNMNHEYMSWYRQDPGLGLRQIYYSMNVEVTDKGDVPEGYKVSRKEKRNFPLILESPSPNQTSLYFCASSKQGANEKLFFGSGTQLSVL.

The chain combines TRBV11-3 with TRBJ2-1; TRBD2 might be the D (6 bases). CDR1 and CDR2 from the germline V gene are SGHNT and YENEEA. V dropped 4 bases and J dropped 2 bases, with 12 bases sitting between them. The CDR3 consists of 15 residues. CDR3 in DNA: TGTGCCAGCAGCTCCGGGGGAGGCGCCTACAATGAGCAGTTCTTC. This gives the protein CASSSGGGAYNEQFF.

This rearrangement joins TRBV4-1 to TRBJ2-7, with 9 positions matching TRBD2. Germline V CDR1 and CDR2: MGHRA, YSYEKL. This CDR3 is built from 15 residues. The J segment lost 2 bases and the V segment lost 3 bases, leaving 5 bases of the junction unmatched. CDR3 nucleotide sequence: TGCGCCAGCAGCCACCGACTAGCGGTAACCTACGAGCAGTACTTC. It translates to CASSHRLAVTYEQYF.

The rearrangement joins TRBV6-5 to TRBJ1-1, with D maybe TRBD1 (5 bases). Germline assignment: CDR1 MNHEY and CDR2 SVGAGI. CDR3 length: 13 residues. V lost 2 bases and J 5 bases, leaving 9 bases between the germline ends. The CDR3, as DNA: TGTGCCAGCAGTTACGGGACGAGAACTGAAGCTTTCTTT. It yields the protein CASSYGTRTEAFF.